This TCR beta chain was sequenced in a study of blood T cell repertoires in COVID-19. Study-level background: Acute and convalescent COVID-19 samples came from the United States, Italy and Spain. T cells, B-cell-depleted T cells, or PBMCs supplied cDNA or gDNA.

In the original analysis: Amplification of reference gene primers was used by the study to estimate nucleated cell counts. The data were produced by immunoSEQ multiplex PCR, yet TCRdb's version contains in-frame clones alone and is incomplete. V and J calls and clone size come straight from that table; D and trimming were deduced from the DNA. The table has some 400,000 clones, around 90% seen once. Germline values: CDR1 MNHNS, CDR2 SASEGT. Trimming removed 3 bases from V and 5 bases from J, with 17 bases in between. This CDR3 region has 15 residues. V is TRBV6-1 and J is TRBJ2-7; maybe TRBD1 (6 bases). This receptor was identified in a man younger than 35 with active or convalescent COVID-19. Input material: peripheral blood. The CDR3 is CASSEMGQQGDEQYF. The CDR3 DNA is TGTGCCAGCAGTGAGATGGGCCAACAGGGAGACGAGCAGTACTTC.